The 17 T cell receptor beta chains below all came from one sample that was sequenced in a study of tumor-infiltrating lymphocytes in primary liver carcinoma. Co-extracting RNA and DNA was done with 20-30 mg of unsorted bulk tissue as input. The authors made TCR beta cDNA from approximately 500 ng total RNA with a constant-region primer. Three-round nested multiplex PCR performed with slightly modified ARM-PCR produced the TCR beta libraries. A C-beta reverse primer was combined with TRBV1-TRBV30 forward primers in the first two PCR rounds, and each round had 9 to 10 cycles. MiXCR, applied by TCRdb to the multiplex PCR reads, yields one record per CDR3 protein. The repertoire has more than 95,000 distinct CDR3 sequences, roughly three fifths of them found once; the top ten carry 7% to 10%. Material for sequencing was liver tumor tissue from sampling region 3. Indicated subset: tumor region T3, left-lateral pole. The receptors were gathered from a woman aged 55-70 years with primary liver carcinoma and hepatitis B virus infection.

With regard to this clonotype: A junction end diverges from the germline sequence, so it may reflect a read error. The chain joins TRBV29-1 to TRBJ2-3, with 8 bases identical to TRBD1. Per germline, CDR1 SQVTM and CDR2 ANQGSEA. The CDR3 runs to 14 residues. CDR3 sequence: CSVGDRTLADTQCF. The CDR3 coding sequence is TGCAGTGTTGGGGACAGGACCCTCGCAGATACGCAGTGTTTT.

This chain joins TRBV15 and TRBJ2-7, with 8 bases matching TRBD2. The J segment lost 6 bases and the V segment lost 3 bases, leaving 10 bases of the junction unmatched. CDR3 length equals 15 residues. Germline CDR1 reads LNHNV; CDR2 reads YYDKDF (reference sequence). The CDR3 region is CATSSRVGGRSEQYF. In nucleotides, the CDR3 is TGTGCCACCAGCAGCAGGGTGGGCGGGAGGTCCGAGCAGTACTTC. The whole variable domain, remainder taken from reference TRBV15 and TRBJ2-7, is DAMVIQNPRYQVTQFGKPVTLSCSQTLNHNVMYWYQQKSSQAPKLLFHYYDKDFNNEADTPDNFQSRRPNTSFCFLDIRSPGLGDTAMYLCATSSRVGGRSEQYFGPGTRLTVT.

To note about this clonotype: A read error may account for a junction end that differs from germline. The genes are TRBV29-1 and TRBJ1-2; D gene unclear. The CDR3 length is 14 residues. CDR1 and CDR2 from the germline V gene are SQVTM and ANQGSEA. CDR3 in amino acids: CSVEDRNGFYGYTF. CDR3 nucleotides: TGCAGCGTTGAAGATAGAAACGGATTCTATGGGTACACCTTC.

For this clonotype: Possible read error: a much larger clone is one base away. The chain recombines TRBV10-3 with TRBJ2-7, with D maybe TRBD1 (5 bases). The CDR3 is made up of 12 amino acids. CDR1 and CDR2 (germline): ENHRY, SYGVKD. V was trimmed by 10 bases and J by 3 bases, leaving 13 bases between them. The CDR3 DNA follows: TGTGCCACAAAGACAGACCTCTACGAGCAGTACTTC. As protein: CATKTDLYEQYF.

On this clonotype itself: A read error is possible here, since a much larger clone lies one base away. The V gene is TRBV30, the J gene TRBJ1-6; TRBD1 is a possible D gene (5 bases). Per germline, CDR1 GTSNPN and CDR2 SVGIG (reference sequence). V lost 8 bases, J lost 5 bases, and 13 bases lay in between. This CDR3 contains 13 residues. The chain's CDR3 is CARNTGHNSPLHF. The CDR3 nucleotides read TGTGCCCGGAATACAGGACATAATTCACCCCTCCACTTT.

A note on this clonotype: At one of its ends the junction is not consistent with the germline gene, which may arise from a read error. The CDR3 nucleotides read TGTGCCAGTAGAAGCTATTACAGTGAGCAGTTCTTC. Residues: CASRSYYSEQFF. The chain recombines TRBV6-5 with TRBJ2-1; D remains unclear. The germline V gene has CDR1 MNHEY and CDR2 SVGAGI. This CDR3 has 12 residues.

The chain combines TRBV11-1 with TRBJ1-1; D is uncertain. V dropped 8 bases and J dropped 0 bases, with 10 bases sitting between them. CDR1 is SGHAT, CDR2 FQDESV, per germline (reference sequence). This CDR3 comprises 13 residues. The CDR3 nucleotides read TGTGCCAGCCTAATGTCCCTGAACACTGAAGCTTTCTTT. It encodes CASLMSLNTEAFF.

This clonotype was observed a handful of times. Compared with germline, one end of the junction differs, possibly owing to a read error. The chain links TRBV11-3 to TRBJ1-1, with D maybe TRBD1 (6 bases). Per the germline V gene, CDR1 is SGHNT and CDR2 is YENEEA. The CDR3 contains 13 residues. This chain's CDR3 is CARSLGRDTEALF. CDR3 DNA sequence: TGTGCCAGAAGCTTAGGAAGGGACACTGAAGCTCTCTTT.

A word on this clonotype: A much more abundant neighbour one base away suggests this may be a read error. This chain joins TRBV12-3 or TRBV12-4 and TRBJ2-2, with D tentatively TRBD2 (5 bases). There are 14 residues in the CDR3. This CDR3 is CASSLARESGVLFF. The DNA for the CDR3 is TGTGCCAGCAGTTTAGCCCGTGAATCCGGGGTGCTGTTTTTT.

This clonotype was seen a few times. The V gene is TRBV28, the J gene TRBJ1-5; TRBD1 matches 7 bases. CDR1 is MDHEN and CDR2 is SYDVKM in the germline V gene. The J segment lost 3 bases and the V segment lost 6 bases, leaving 5 bases of the junction unmatched. The CDR3 is 14 amino acids. CDR3 DNA sequence: TGTGCCAGCAGCCTCGGACAGGTCAATCAGCCCCAGCATTTT. Its protein is CASSLGQVNQPQHF.

A word on this clonotype: At one end, the junction sequence differs from germline, possibly due to a read error. The chain uses TRBV6-1 and TRBJ2-7; the D gene could be TRBD1 or TRBD2 (5 bases each). Germline values: CDR1 MNHNS, CDR2 SASEGT. This CDR3 has 14 residues. The CDR3 loop reads CASSIRSGTYERYF. The DNA of the CDR3 is TGTGCCAGCAGTATACGTTCCGGGACCTACGAGCGGTACTTC.

On this clonotype itself: A much bigger clone sits one base away, suggesting this may be a read error. This sequence joins TRBV14 and TRBJ1-2; TRBD1 might be the D (5 bases). Trimming removed 7 bases from V and 5 bases from J, with 17 bases in between. CDR3 size: 14 residues. The V gene's germline CDR1 is SGHDN and CDR2 FVKESK. This chain's CDR3 is CASTQRDFRYGYTF. CDR3 bases: TGTGCCAGCACTCAACGGGACTTTAGGTATGGCTACACCTTC.

Comment on this clonotype: A read error may account for a junction end that differs from germline. The gene calls are TRBV2 and TRBJ2-5; D remains unclear. Germline CDR1 and CDR2: SNHLY and FYNNEI. This CDR3 comprises 14 residues. The CDR3: CATSDFSRQETQYF. The CDR3 nucleotides read TGTGCCACCAGTGATTTTTCGCGCCAAGAGACCCAGTACTTC.

As for this clonotype: The junction and the germline gene differ at one end; a read error may be behind it. The J gene is TRBJ2-3, the V gene TRBV29-1, with 8 bases that match TRBD2. This CDR3 is 15 amino acids long. Germline CDR1 reads SQVTM; CDR2 reads ANQGSEA. The CDR3 protein is CSVGKASGYTDTQYF. CDR3 DNA: TGCAGCGTTGGAAAGGCTAGCGGGTACACAGATACGCAATATTTT.

This chain uses TRBV28 with TRBJ2-2; D gene uncertain. CDR1 and CDR2 (germline): MDHEN, SYDVKM. Trimming stripped 3 bases from V and 2 bases from J, with 4 bases between. There are 13 residues in the CDR3. The CDR3 coding sequence is TGTGCCAGCAGTTTCCAAAACACCGGGGAGCTGTTTTTT. Translating gives CASSFQNTGELFF.

This clonotype was recorded only once. This may stem from a read error, because a much larger clone lies one nucleotide away. CDR3 sequence reads: CASSLREPQHF. The CDR3 bases are TGCGCCAGCAGCCTCCGGGAGCCCCAGCATTTT. J is TRBJ1-5 and V is TRBV5-1; D gene uncertain. Germline V lookup: CDR1 SGHRS, CDR2 YFSETQ. The germline V and J ends were trimmed by 4 bases and 8 bases, with 7 bases remaining between them. CDR3 length equals 11 residues.

This clonotype was detected only a few times. Germline and junction disagree at one end, which may indicate a read error. The V gene is TRBV28, the J gene TRBJ2-5; a weak D match, TRBD1 (6 bases). Germline lookup yields CDR1 MDHEN and CDR2 SYDVKM. The CDR3 length is 14 residues. CDR3 loop: CTSSHYREQETQYF. Here the CDR3 DNA reads TGTACCAGCAGCCATTACAGGGAACAAGAGACCCAGTACTTC. Supplemented by reference TRBV28 and TRBJ2-5, the full variable domain reads DVKVTQSSRYLVKRTGEKVFLECVQDMDHENMFWYRQDPGLGLRLIYFSYDVKMKEKGDIPEGYSVSREKKERFSLILESASTNQTSMYLCTSSHYREQETQYFGPGTRLLVL.